These T cell receptor beta chains were read from a single sample in a study of T-cell memory formation after mild COVID-19. One entry per CDR3 protein, called by TCRdb with MiXCR from the 5' RACE reads. This sample has about 140,000 distinct CDR3 sequences; 11% to 15% occur once, and the top ten carry 28%. The sequenced material came from PBMCs or a T cell subset sorted from them (not recorded which). The receptor set was obtained from an adult woman who had mild COVID-19 (a few samples of this study predate the infection). Cell type and time point are not known. CDR3s include the opening cysteine and the closing phenylalanine or tryptophan. A D gene is named only where the DNA matches it firmly. The size field is filled for only some rows; it gives once, few, many or a size class.

abundance	d_gene	v_gene	j_gene	CDR3aa	CDR3nt
.	.	TRBV7-9	TRBJ1-2	CASRSGSLGGYTF	TGTGCCAGCAGATCCGGGTCCCTCGGGGGCTACACCTTC
few	.	TRBV12-3/TRBV12-4	TRBJ2-3	CASSLGWDHSTDTQYF	TGTGCCAGCAGTTTAGGGTGGGACCACAGCACAGATACGCAGTATTTT
medium-sized	TRBD1	TRBV4-1	TRBJ1-1	CASSRTGLNTEAFF	TGCGCCAGCAGCAGGACAGGGCTGAACACTGAAGCTTTCTTT
few	TRBD2	TRBV24-1	TRBJ2-1	CATSDPLSGRGPNEQFF	TGTGCCACCAGTGACCCACTTAGCGGGAGAGGTCCCAATGAGCAGTTCTTC
many	TRBD2	TRBV20-1	TRBJ2-1	CSAPPTSGRVNEQFF	TGCAGTGCGCCTCCTACTAGCGGGAGGGTAAATGAGCAGTTCTTC
.	TRBD2	TRBV29-1	TRBJ2-5	CSAGTSGTLRETQYF	TGCAGCGCCGGGACTAGCGGGACCCTCCGGGAGACCCAGTACTTC
.	.	TRBV19	TRBJ2-1	CASSINMVEGEQFF	TGTGCCAGTAGTATTAATATGGTGGAAGGTGAGCAGTTCTTC
few	.	TRBV6-5	TRBJ2-3	CASSYSRGSTDTQYF	TGTGCCAGCAGTTACTCCAGAGGGTCGACAGATACGCAGTATTTT
.	TRBD2	TRBV29-1	TRBJ2-3	CSVEGPSGRGTDTQYF	TGCAGCGTTGAAGGGCCTAGCGGGAGGGGCACAGATACGCAGTATTTT
medium-sized	TRBD1	TRBV29-1	TRBJ2-4	CSIQTGIGVGPLAKNIQYF	TGCAGCATCCAGACAGGGATAGGTGTGGGTCCGTTGGCCAAAAACATTCAGTACTTC
.	TRBD1	TRBV20-1	TRBJ1-1	CSADLQDRKNTEAFF	TGCAGTGCTGACCTCCAGGACAGGAAAAACACTGAAGCTTTCTTT
few	.	TRBV3-1	TRBJ2-1	CASSQEGGAYNEQFF	TGTGCCAGCAGCCAAGAGGGAGGCGCCTACAATGAGCAGTTCTTC
few	.	TRBV9	TRBJ2-7	CASSVGGGLDYEQYF	TGTGCCAGCAGCGTAGGAGGGGGGCTGGACTACGAGCAGTACTTC
few	TRBD2	TRBV20-1	TRBJ2-1	CSARDTVGRFYNEQFF	TGCAGTGCTAGAGATACGGTCGGGAGGTTCTACAATGAGCAGTTCTTC
.	.	TRBV5-1	TRBJ1-6	CASSPGVGYQNYNSPLHF	TGCGCCAGCAGCCCCGGCGTCGGTTATCAGAACTATAATTCACCCCTCCACTTT
many	TRBD2	TRBV6-5	TRBJ2-3	CASSLAGSSDTQYF	TGTGCCAGCAGCTTAGCGGGAAGCTCAGATACGCAGTATTTT
.	.	TRBV11-2	TRBJ2-1	CASSLVPLTGTTYNEQFF	TGTGCCAGCAGCTTAGTCCCCCTGACAGGGACTACCTACAATGAGCAGTTCTTC
.	.	TRBV12-3/TRBV12-4	TRBJ2-5	CASSPWAVNQETQYF	TGTGCCAGCAGCCCATGGGCGGTAAACCAAGAGACCCAGTACTTC
.	.	TRBV7-6	TRBJ1-1	CASSQTTGLNTEAFF	TGTGCCAGCAGCCAAACGACAGGACTGAACACTGAAGCTTTCTTT
.	TRBD1	TRBV5-6	TRBJ2-7	CASSLGTGAHEQYF	TGTGCCAGCAGCTTGGGGACAGGGGCACACGAGCAGTACTTC
few	.	TRBV11-1	TRBJ2-1	CASSFPAGNEQFF	TGTGCCAGCAGCTTCCCCGCGGGGAACGAGCAGTTCTTC
.	.	TRBV30	TRBJ1-1	CAWTSGRMNTEAFF	TGTGCCTGGACCTCGGGGAGGATGAACACTGAAGCTTTCTTT
.	TRBD1	TRBV7-9	TRBJ1-1	CASSQWDRGPSPEAFF	TGTGCCAGCAGCCAATGGGACAGGGGGCCCAGCCCTGAAGCTTTCTTT
few	TRBD1	TRBV30	TRBJ2-3	CAWSGETGRDTQYF	TGTGCCTGGAGTGGGGAGACAGGGAGAGATACGCAGTATTTT
.	.	TRBV6-2/TRBV6-3	TRBJ1-1	CASSYSAVNTEAFF	TGTGCCAGCAGTTACTCGGCAGTGAACACTGAAGCTTTCTTT
.	.	TRBV24-1	TRBJ1-2	CATSDGPYANYGYTF	TGTGCCACCAGTGATGGTCCGTACGCCAACTATGGCTACACCTTC
few	.	TRBV29-1	TRBJ2-7	CSVVGRGYEQYF	TGCAGCGTTGTAGGACGGGGCTACGAGCAGTACTTC
.	.	TRBV28	TRBJ2-5	CAIGIADQETQYF	TGTGCCATCGGAATAGCGGACCAAGAGACCCAGTACTTC
many	TRBD2	TRBV4-3	TRBJ2-7	CASSQGTSGSGYEQYF	TGCGCCAGCAGCCAAGGTACTAGCGGGAGTGGGTACGAGCAGTACTTC
few	TRBD2	TRBV7-3	TRBJ2-2	CASSLTMASGSGELFF	TGTGCCAGCAGCTTAACGATGGCTAGCGGAAGCGGGGAGCTGTTTTTT
.	.	TRBV25-1	TRBJ2-3	CASSERGEASTDTQYF	TGTGCCAGCAGTGAAAGGGGGGAAGCAAGCACAGATACGCAGTATTTT
few	TRBD1	TRBV30	TRBJ2-2	CAWSPGTVNTGELFF	TGTGCCTGGAGTCCCGGGACAGTGAACACCGGGGAGCTGTTTTTT
.	TRBD1	TRBV7-9	TRBJ2-7	CASSLRQGYSYEQYF	TGTGCCAGCAGCTTAAGACAGGGGTACTCCTACGAGCAGTACTTC
.	TRBD1	TRBV19	TRBJ2-3	CASSPRTGWPTDTQYF	TGTGCCAGTAGTCCCCGGACAGGGTGGCCGACAGATACGCAGTATTTT
few	TRBD2	TRBV13	TRBJ2-7	CASSFPSGGYEQYF	TGTGCCAGCAGCTTTCCTAGCGGGGGCTACGAGCAGTACTTC
.	TRBD1	TRBV27	TRBJ2-3	CASSPRTGGTLTTDTQYF	TGTGCCAGCAGTCCGAGGACAGGGGGGACGCTGACCACAGATACGCAGTATTTT
.	.	TRBV7-9	TRBJ2-5	CASSHMGSQETQYF	TGTGCCAGCAGCCATATGGGATCACAAGAGACCCAGTACTTC
many	.	TRBV27	TRBJ2-7	CASSLSGTSPYEQYF	TGTGCCAGCAGTTTATCCGGGACGTCCCCCTACGAGCAGTACTTC
few	.	TRBV4-1	TRBJ2-1	CASSPGGRGGWNEQFF	TGCGCCAGCAGCCCCGGTGGCAGGGGGGGATGGAATGAGCAGTTCTTC
few	TRBD2	TRBV9	TRBJ2-1	CASTAGVPNEQFF	TGTGCCAGCACAGCGGGAGTTCCCAATGAGCAGTTCTTC
few	.	TRBV4-1	TRBJ2-1	CASSQDSAQGFNEQFF	TGCGCCAGCAGCCAAGATTCGGCCCAGGGGTTCAATGAGCAGTTCTTC
.	TRBD1	TRBV25-1	TRBJ2-7	CASSYRGQTYEQYF	TGTGCCAGCAGTTACAGGGGACAAACCTACGAGCAGTACTTC
.	.	TRBV6-2/TRBV6-3	TRBJ2-5	CASRTIGDTRETQYF	TGTGCCAGCAGAACAATCGGGGACACTCGAGAGACCCAGTACTTC
.	.	TRBV4-2	TRBJ2-7	CASSHPQNGEQYF	TGTGCCAGCAGCCACCCCCAGAACGGCGAGCAGTACTTC
few	TRBD1	TRBV12-3/TRBV12-4	TRBJ2-2	CASSRTGAGELFF	TGTGCCAGCAGCCGGACAGGGGCCGGGGAGCTGTTTTTT
few	.	TRBV29-1	TRBJ2-7	CSVVWGSDPYEQYF	TGCAGCGTTGTGTGGGGGTCCGACCCCTACGAGCAGTACTTC
few	TRBD1	TRBV3-1	TRBJ2-5	CASSQVGQGQETQYF	TGTGCCAGCAGCCAAGTTGGACAGGGACAAGAGACCCAGTACTTC
few	TRBD1	TRBV7-6	TRBJ1-6	CASSATGYNSPLHF	TGTGCCAGCAGCGCGACAGGGTATAATTCACCCCTCCACTTT
few	.	TRBV5-1	TRBJ1-2	CASSSQGLLKLDYGYTF	TGCGCCAGCAGCTCTCAGGGTTTGTTAAAGTTGGACTATGGCTACACCTTC
few	.	TRBV12-3/TRBV12-4	TRBJ2-3	CASSPFSLGGDTQYF	TGTGCCAGCAGCCCGTTTTCTCTGGGTGGAGATACGCAGTATTTT
once	.	TRBV30	TRBJ2-3	CAWSVLWSSTDTQYF	TGTGCCTGGAGTGTCTTGTGGTCTTCCACAGATACGCAGTATTTT
many	.	TRBV20-1	TRBJ2-1	CSASQHTYNEQFF	TGCAGTGCTAGCCAGCATACCTACAATGAGCAGTTCTTC
many	.	TRBV11-2	TRBJ2-1	CASSQVGGFVDEQFF	TGTGCCAGCAGCCAAGTGGGGGGATTCGTCGATGAGCAGTTCTTC
few	TRBD1	TRBV2	TRBJ1-1	CASIDRANTEAFF	TGTGCCAGCATCGACAGGGCGAACACTGAAGCTTTCTTT
few	TRBD2	TRBV7-8	TRBJ2-2	CASSPPSGGNTGELFF	TGTGCCAGCAGCCCCCCCAGCGGGGGAAACACCGGGGAGCTGTTTTTT
.	.	TRBV2	TRBJ2-3	CASTGHAHTQYF	TGTGCCAGCACGGGACATGCCCATACGCAGTATTTT
.	.	TRBV13	TRBJ2-7	CASSLAGQQYF	TGTGCCAGCAGCTTGGCAGGCCAGCAGTACTTC